This T cell receptor (beta chain) originates from a study of shared clonotypes between healthy human individuals (TCRdb year 2020). Looking at the study overall: The cohort comprised a couple of women and a few men aged 18 to 49 years. To increase sequencing depth and limit assay-specific biases, different laboratories used diverse techniques to prepare libraries and sequence TCR repertoires. For each donor, CD4 naive and CD4 memory were each run on three plates, CD8 naive on two plates, and CD8 memory on one plate. Per donor, leukapheresis produced somewhere between about 0.85 and 8.9 billion PBMCs. To estimate repertoire size and how much clonotype sharing occurs between individuals, the study deeply sequenced the blood TCR repertoires of five healthy adults.

The CDR3 runs 15 amino acids, cysteine and phenylalanine included. The CDR3 DNA has 45 bases and is translated from base 1. Between the V and J ends, shortened by 0 bases and 4 bases respectively, the junction contains 15 bases. For CDR1 and CDR2, the germline V gene (reference sequence) lists GTSNPN and SVGIG. On this clone: This clone's antigen is unknown. Per-base quality was not reported, and no clone a single base away is much larger than it.

Healthy HIV-negative adults with no recently reported acute infections or vaccinations were included as donors. Only Caucasian adults living in Nashville, Tennessee, USA were represented among the donors. CD4+ T cells were enriched by magnetic negative selection; naive cells were then positively selected on CD45RA, and the negative fraction formed the memory subset. Blood was obtained by leukapheresis, after which PBMCs were separated by Ficoll-Histopaque density gradient centrifugation and cryopreserved in liquid nitrogen vapor phase. Analytical flow cytometry was used to check the purity and quantity of every magnetically sorted T cell population. Genomic DNA was isolated from each sorted fraction and quantified by UV absorbance on a Nanodrop 2000c. What the work shows at the level of the full study, not this receptor alone: Clonotypes shared by all four sorted-subset donors showed higher generation probabilities than non-shared clonotypes. Sampling was restricted to blood, and TCR repertoires in tissue are likely to differ from TCR repertoires in blood. Estimated clonotype richness was generally larger for naive than for memory subsets. Even with the large sequencing depth, rarefaction of the sorted-subset datasets indicated that sequencing was incomplete. Sharing across a few donors was observed for around 5% of naive CD4, 3% to 4% of naive CD8, over 2% of memory CD4, and over 0.3% of memory CD8 clonotypes. Because the study included only a small number of donors, the genetic and exposure-history diversity represented was limited. Based on pairwise subsampling, the degree of clonotype sharing among donors was expected to be affected by sequencing depth.

Using the deep immunoSEQ assay, TCR CDR3 regions were amplified from genomic DNA by multiplex PCR. Genomic DNA extracted from each cell subset was distributed evenly over all wells of several immunoSEQ 96-well plates, and each plate served as one replicate. Each replicate PCR for sorted subsets received roughly 200 ng genomic DNA, equal to roughly 29,000 T cell genomes. Purified libraries were measured with a Qubit 3.0 fluorometer, size-checked on a Bioanalyzer 2100, and measured again with the KAPA Library Quantification kit. A separate single-read 150-cycle Illumina NextSeq 550 flow cell was used to sequence each immunoSEQ 96-well plate. Concerning the study's data processing: The immunoSEQ output contained only junctional sequences without quality scores, so filtering could not match that applied to full-length reads. Sequences were annotated with PyIR, a Python wrapper for IgBLAST v1.9, and V/J genes and CDR3 were assigned using IMGT germline references. Reads with weak V/J assignments (E-value above 1e-6), missing CDR3, stop codons, out-of-frame junctions, or ambiguous translated residues were removed. A V3J clonotype was defined by an identical inferred V gene, J gene, and CDR3 amino acid sequence. Percentage overlap between repertoires was computed as shared unique clonotypes divided by the size of the smaller repertoire. Richness of each repertoire was evaluated using RTK rarefaction, the Chao1 estimator, and Recon v2.1 estimates of unobserved clonotypes. OLGA was used to compute generation probabilities for all TCRbeta clonotypes that the gDNA method yielded from a handful of donors. The immuneACCESS repertoire file appears here via TCRdb, limited to in-frame rearrangements. These files lack a portion of the clones; in checked studies, under half of the deficit traces to unresolved V genes, and the cause of the others is not known. The V and J calls and the clone size are those of that table, but D and trimming were determined from the DNA. This sample lists around 2.3 million clones; 95% were detected once. The ten biggest clones cover around 0.13% of the sample.

The sequence came from a young man in good health. Input material: naive CD4+ T cells sorted from blood. This specimen's cell subset or site label, interpreted: CD45RA+ positively selected. The chain was built from TRBV30 and TRBJ1-1, with no confidently assigned D gene. The CDR3 region has the sequence CAWSVLSIRSTEAFF. The DNA is TGTGCCTGGAGTGTACTGTCGATAAGAAGCACTGAAGCTTTCTTT.